What follows are 27 T cell receptor beta chains derived from one specimen sequenced in a study of cytomegalovirus exposure and HLA in healthy donors. The PCR was carried out with 60 Vbeta primers and 13 Jbeta primers. Here immunoSEQ multiplex PCR was the method, and the copy in TCRdb shows in-frame clones only, minus some. Of 150,000 to 200,000 clones detected, around 81% appear once; the ten largest clones hold about 1.8%. The sequenced sample was PBMCs. The source of these receptors is a young man in good health and CMV-seronegative.

The chain uses TRBV27 and TRBJ1-1; unclear D gene. The CDR3 is 14 residues long. Trimming took off 0 bases at V and 4 bases at J, with 9 bases between the two ends. Germline lookup yields CDR1 MNHEY and CDR2 SMNVEV (reference sequence). The CDR3 DNA reads as TGTGCCAGCAGTTTATCCCCGCAGTCCACTGAAGCTTTCTTT. It translates to CASSLSPQSTEAFF.

This sequence joins TRBV5-8 and TRBJ1-1, with D unresolved. The germline CDR1 and CDR2 sequences are SGHTS and YDEGEE. The length of the CDR3 is 15 residues. V shed 0 bases and J shed 5 bases, with 14 bases lying between them. Written as DNA, the CDR3 is TGTGCCAGCAGCTTGGGCGAGAGAAGAACGACTGAAGCTTTCTTT. Its protein product is CASSLGERRTTEAFF. Full variable domain (remainder filled in from reference TRBV5-8 and TRBJ1-1): EAGVTQSPTHLIKTRGQQATLRCSPISGHTSVYWYQQALGLGLQFLLWYDEGEERNRGNFPPRFSGRQFPNYSSELNVNALELEDSALYLCASSLGERRTTEAFFGQGTRLTVV.

The chain is built from TRBV7-9 and TRBJ2-1; 11 bases line up with TRBD2. The germline gives CDR1 SEHNR, CDR2 FQNEAQ (reference sequence). There are 18 residues in the CDR3. V shed 2 bases, J shed 4 bases, and the junction held 10 bases outside the gene matches. The CDR3 DNA reads as TGTGCCAGCAGCTTACCTTTCCGACTAGCGGGGATTTACAATGAGCAGTTCTTC. Amino acids: CASSLPFRLAGIYNEQFF.

The genes are TRBV11-2 and TRBJ1-3; D is uncertain. The germline V and J ends were trimmed by 3 bases and 4 bases, with 13 bases remaining between them. The germline gives CDR1 SGHAT, CDR2 FQNNGV. The CDR3 covers 15 residues. CDR3 DNA: TGTGCCAGCAGCTTGGGAGCCGGGTGGGGAAACACCATATATTTT. Translating gives CASSLGAGWGNTIYF.

This clone turned up a few times. The J gene is TRBJ1-2, the V gene TRBV11-2; D unclear. The germline V gene encodes CDR1 SGHAT and CDR2 FQNNGV. V was pared by 5 bases and J by 2 bases, with 12 bases between. The CDR3 sequence is 14 residues long. Here the CDR3 reads CASSPIRGNYGYTF. CDR3 bases: TGTGCCAGCAGCCCTATCCGGGGAAACTATGGCTACACCTTC.

The V and J genes are TRBV5-4 and TRBJ2-7; a possible D gene is TRBD2 (7 bases). Trimming took off 4 bases at V and 4 bases at J, with 15 bases between the two ends. This CDR3 has 14 amino acids. Germline-derived CDR1 and CDR2 are SGHNT and YYREEE (reference sequence). The DNA of the CDR3 is TGTGCCAGCAGCCCCGGAGGGGGGGCGTACGAGCAGTACTTC. Translation gives CASSPGGGAYEQYF.

V usage is TRBV4-1 and J usage is TRBJ2-3; TRBD2 matches 12 bases. V shed 1 base and J 6 bases; nucleotides not matched to a gene: 2. The CDR3 has 15 amino acids. Looked up from germline, CDR1 is MGHRA and CDR2 is YSYEKL. For the CDR3, the DNA is TGCGCCAGCAGCCAAGGACTAGCGGGGGCCGATACGCAGTATTTT. Amino acids: CASSQGLAGADTQYF.

J is TRBJ2-7 and V is TRBV25-1; 10 bases line up with TRBD2. The trim removed 7 bases at V and 2 bases at J, leaving 5 bases unmatched. The CDR3 sequence is 14 residues long. The germline CDR1 and CDR2 sequences are MGHDK and SYGVNS. The CDR3 spells CASTPSGSTYEQYF. The CDR3 nucleotides read TGTGCCAGCACTCCTAGCGGGAGTACCTACGAGCAGTACTTC.

The chain links TRBV7-9 to TRBJ2-7, with a possible D match to TRBD1 (6 bases). There are 15 residues in the CDR3. With 6 bases removed from V and 1 base from J, the gap between germline ends came to 16 bases. Germline V lookup: CDR1 SEHNR, CDR2 FQNEAQ (reference sequence). The chain's CDR3 is CASREDRLSSYEQYF. CDR3 nucleotides: TGTGCCAGCAGAGAAGACAGGCTTAGTTCCTACGAGCAGTACTTC.

The chain recombines TRBV4-1 with TRBJ2-7; TRBD2 matches 13 bases. The CDR3 totals 17 residues. The germline gives CDR1 MGHRA, CDR2 YSYEKL. V shed 4 bases and J 2 bases; nucleotides not matched to a gene: 8. DNA of the CDR3: TGCGCCAGCAGCCTACAACCGGGACTAGCGGGAACCTACGAGCAGTACTTC. Residues: CASSLQPGLAGTYEQYF.

This clone has more than one count but fewer than ten. The rearrangement joins TRBV9 to TRBJ1-1; D gene uncertain. The V gene's germline CDR1 is SGDLS and CDR2 YYNGEE. V was cut by 3 bases and J by 3 bases, with 15 bases left in between. CDR3 length: 15 amino acids. CDR3 sequence reads: CASSGLGLLDTEAFF. CDR3 bases: TGTGCCAGCAGCGGTTTAGGACTGTTGGACACTGAAGCTTTCTTT.

This clone is categorized as medium-sized. The chain employs TRBV4-3 and TRBJ2-7; 11 bases line up with TRBD1. The CDR3 is 16 amino acids. The trim removed 2 bases at V and 3 bases at J, leaving 6 bases unmatched. Germline V gene lookup returns CDR1 LGHNA and CDR2 YSLEER. The CDR3 region has the DNA TGCGCCAGCAGCCAAAAAACCGGGACAGGGGGCTACGAGCAGTACTTC. This encodes CASSQKTGTGGYEQYF.

The chain recombines TRBV2 with TRBJ2-3, with 11 bases identical to TRBD2. V lost 8 bases, J lost 4 bases, and 5 bases stayed unmatched. CDR3 length: 14 amino acids. Germline CDR1 SNHLY, CDR2 FYNNEI. CDR3 region: CASSLAGGSDTQYF. For the CDR3, the DNA is TGTGCCAGCTCCCTAGCGGGGGGTTCAGATACGCAGTATTTT. Filled out from reference TRBV2 and TRBJ2-3, the complete variable domain reads EPEVTQTPSHQVTQMGQEVILRCVPISNHLYFYWYRQILGQKVEFLVSFYNNEISEKSEIFDDQFSVERPDGSNFTLKIRSTKLEDSAMYFCASSLAGGSDTQYFGPGTRLTVL.

The rearrangement joins TRBV12-5 to TRBJ1-2; perhaps TRBD1 as D (5 bases). The CDR3 loop spans 16 amino acids. From germline, CDR1 is LGHNT and CDR2 FRNRAP. Trimming pared 0 bases from V and 4 bases from J, leaving 15 bases between. The CDR3 region is CASGLVTGAVVYGYTF. The CDR3 bases are TGTGCTAGTGGTTTGGTAACAGGAGCCGTAGTCTATGGCTACACCTTC.

The genes are TRBV27 and TRBJ2-7, with D uncertain. Germline-derived CDR1 and CDR2 are MNHEY and SMNVEV (reference sequence). V was trimmed by 7 bases and J by 0 bases, leaving 10 bases between them. The CDR3 has 13 amino acids. The CDR3 loop reads CASKPQNSYEQYF. CDR3 sequence (DNA): TGTGCCAGCAAGCCCCAAAACTCCTACGAGCAGTACTTC.

This sequence joins TRBV19 and TRBJ2-2, with 8 bases identical to TRBD2. The junction had 3 bases not matched to a gene; V was cut back by 3 bases and J by 6 bases. CDR1 LNHDA and CDR2 SQIVND come from the germline V gene (reference sequence). This CDR3 contains 14 residues. Here the CDR3 DNA reads TGTGCCAGTAGTATCCGGGGGGGGGCCGGGGAGCTGTTTTTT. It yields the protein CASSIRGGAGELFF.

The genes are TRBV27 and TRBJ2-1; 7 bases map to TRBD2. V lost 0 bases to trimming and J lost 0 bases; unmatched junction nucleotides: 11. The CDR3 runs to 19 residues. CDR1 and CDR2 from the germline V gene are MNHEY and SMNVEV (reference sequence). In DNA form, the CDR3 reads TGTGCCAGCAGTTTATCCTCGACTAGCCCCGTGAGCTCCTACAATGAGCAGTTCTTC. It specifies CASSLSSTSPVSSYNEQFF.

The V call is TRBV4-3, the J call TRBJ2-3; 7 positions agree with TRBD2. This CDR3 is 15 amino acids long. Germline values: CDR1 LGHNA, CDR2 YSLEER. Trimming at V came to 4 bases and at J to 0 bases, leaving 4 bases not matched to a gene. The DNA for the CDR3 is TGCGCCAGCAGCCGAACGACTAGCAGCACAGATACGCAGTATTTT. Its protein is CASSRTTSSTDTQYF.

The chain couples TRBV9 to TRBJ1-1; a possible D gene is TRBD1 (5 bases). Per the germline V gene, CDR1 is SGDLS and CDR2 is YYNGEE. CDR3 length: 15 residues. V lost 2 bases to trimming and J lost 2 bases, with 13 bases between them. CDR3 in DNA: TGTGCCAGCAGCGTGATTGCAGGGTTAAACACTGAAGCTTTCTTT. Its protein product is CASSVIAGLNTEAFF.

This chain connects TRBV18 to TRBJ2-3; 10 bases fit TRBD1. Germline V lookup: CDR1 KGHSH, CDR2 LQKENI. Losses at the gene ends were 7 bases for V and 4 bases for J; bases not matched to a gene: 17. The length of the CDR3 is 18 residues. The CDR3 protein is CASLPDRGIPGRADTQYF. The CDR3 region has the DNA TGTGCCAGCTTGCCGGACAGGGGGATCCCAGGAAGGGCAGATACGCAGTATTTT.

The chain recombines TRBV11-2 with TRBJ2-5, with D possibly TRBD2 on 6 matching bases. The CDR3 is 15 residues long. Germline V gene sequence: CDR1 SGHAT, CDR2 FQNNGV. V was shortened by 1 base and J by 4 bases, with 13 bases between the two germline ends. The CDR3: CASSLVVQEGETQYF. The CDR3 coding sequence is TGTGCCAGCAGCTTAGTGGTGCAGGAGGGAGAGACCCAGTACTTC.

The chain joins TRBV18 to TRBJ1-4; D ambiguous. Germline-derived CDR1 and CDR2 are KGHSH and LQKENI. The CDR3 length is 17 residues. V was pared by 1 base and J by 0 bases, with 12 bases between. The CDR3 here is CASSPLLALTTNEKLFF. CDR3 nucleotide sequence: TGTGCCAGCTCACCACTCCTCGCGTTAACAACTAATGAAAAACTGTTTTTT.

V usage is TRBV9 and J usage is TRBJ2-2, with D perhaps matching TRBD2 (7 bases). Germline CDR1 SGDLS, CDR2 YYNGEE. Between the trimmed V and J ends, which lost 0 bases and 3 bases, there was a span of 12 bases. This CDR3 spans 16 amino acids. CDR3 DNA sequence: TGTGCCAGCAGCGTAGAGGGGGGGACCCACACCGGGGAGCTGTTTTTT. Residues: CASSVEGGTHTGELFF.

V is TRBV7-2 and J is TRBJ2-3; 8 nucleotides line up with TRBD2. The CDR3 is made up of 16 amino acids. V lost 5 bases and J lost 3; bases outside the gene matches: 10. Germline V CDR1 and CDR2: SGHTA, FQGNSA. CDR3 nucleotide sequence: TGTGCCAGCAGCCTTACGTTGGTAGCGGGAACAGATACGCAGTATTTT. Amino acids: CASSLTLVAGTDTQYF.

The J gene is TRBJ2-5, the V gene TRBV14; 8 bases are shared with TRBD1. The assigned J gene may be wrong: the sequence end matches TRBJ2-7 better. The length of the CDR3 is 15 residues. Germline values: CDR1 SGHDN, CDR2 FVKESK. CDR3: CASSRLDRGNYEQYF. CDR3 coding DNA: TGTGCCAGCAGCCGACTCGACAGGGGTAACTACGAGCAGTACTTC.

The chain joins TRBV7-9 to TRBJ2-7, with 7 bases identical to TRBD1. The J segment lost 4 bases and the V segment lost 5 bases, leaving 8 bases of the junction unmatched. There are 14 residues in the CDR3. Germline CDR1 reads SEHNR; CDR2 reads FQNEAQ (reference sequence). This CDR3 is CASSLRQGRYEQYF. CDR3 in DNA: TGTGCCAGCAGCCTTAGACAGGGACGGTACGAGCAGTACTTC.

A single count supports this clone. The gene calls are TRBV9 and TRBJ2-7; 10 bases line up with TRBD2. V dropped 3 bases and J dropped 2; count of bases not matched to a gene: 2. CDR3 length: 14 residues. CDR1 SGDLS and CDR2 YYNGEE come from the germline V gene. This CDR3 reads CASSALAGTYEQYF. Written as DNA, the CDR3 is TGTGCCAGCAGCGCACTAGCGGGGACCTACGAGCAGTACTTC.